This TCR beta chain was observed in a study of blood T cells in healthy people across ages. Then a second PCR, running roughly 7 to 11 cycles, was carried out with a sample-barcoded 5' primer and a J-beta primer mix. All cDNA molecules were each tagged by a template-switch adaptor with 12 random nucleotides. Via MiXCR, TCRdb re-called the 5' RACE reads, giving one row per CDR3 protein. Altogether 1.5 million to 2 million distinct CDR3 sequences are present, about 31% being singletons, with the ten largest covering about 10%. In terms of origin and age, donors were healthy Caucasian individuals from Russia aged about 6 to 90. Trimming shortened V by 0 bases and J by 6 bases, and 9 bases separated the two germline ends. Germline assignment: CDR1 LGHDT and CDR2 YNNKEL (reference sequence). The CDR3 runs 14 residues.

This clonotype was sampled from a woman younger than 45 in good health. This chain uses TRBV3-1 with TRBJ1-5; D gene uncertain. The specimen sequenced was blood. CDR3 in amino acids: CASSQEGGSQPQHF. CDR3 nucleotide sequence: TGTGCCAGCAGCCAAGAGGGAGGGAGTCAGCCCCAGCATTTT.